This T cell receptor beta chain was recovered during a study of shared clonotypes between healthy human individuals. The data were produced by immunoSEQ multiplex PCR, yet TCRdb's version contains in-frame clones alone and is incomplete. The sample contains roughly 1 million clones, around 78% of which appear only once. The CDR3 extends over 15 amino acids. Trimming left V 5 bases short and J 4 bases short, with 17 bases between. CDR1 and CDR2 from the germline V gene are MDHEN and SYDVKM. The material sequenced was memory CD4+ T cells from PBMCs. Subset meaning: CD45RA-negative fraction. The source is a man between 18 and 29 years old in good health. Some clones in this sample may be carry-over from other donors' samples. The chain recombines TRBV28 with TRBJ1-2, with D uncertain. CDR3 amino acids: CASSRWEGGGYGYTF. DNA for the CDR3: TGTGCCAGCAGTCGGTGGGAGGGAGGTGGCTATGGCTACACCTTC.